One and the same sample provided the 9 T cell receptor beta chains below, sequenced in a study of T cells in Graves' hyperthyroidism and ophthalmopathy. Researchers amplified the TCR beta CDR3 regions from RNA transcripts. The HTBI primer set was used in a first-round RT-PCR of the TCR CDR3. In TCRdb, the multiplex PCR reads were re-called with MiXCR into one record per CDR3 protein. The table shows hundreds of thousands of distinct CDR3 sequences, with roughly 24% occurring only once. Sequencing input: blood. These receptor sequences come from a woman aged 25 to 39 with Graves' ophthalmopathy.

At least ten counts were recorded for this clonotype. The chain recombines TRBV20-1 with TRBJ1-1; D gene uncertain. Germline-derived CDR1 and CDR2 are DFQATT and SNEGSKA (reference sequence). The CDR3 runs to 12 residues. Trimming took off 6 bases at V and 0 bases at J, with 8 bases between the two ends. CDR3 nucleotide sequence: TGCAGTGCCTCTCCCATGAACACTGAAGCTTTCTTT. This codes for CSASPMNTEAFF.

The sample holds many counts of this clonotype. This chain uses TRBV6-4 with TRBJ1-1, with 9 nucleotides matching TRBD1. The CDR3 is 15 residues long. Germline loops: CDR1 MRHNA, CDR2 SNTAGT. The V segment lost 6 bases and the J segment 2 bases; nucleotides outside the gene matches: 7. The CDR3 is CASRERTGANTEAFF. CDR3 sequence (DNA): TGTGCCAGCAGGGAACGGACAGGGGCAAACACTGAAGCTTTCTTT.

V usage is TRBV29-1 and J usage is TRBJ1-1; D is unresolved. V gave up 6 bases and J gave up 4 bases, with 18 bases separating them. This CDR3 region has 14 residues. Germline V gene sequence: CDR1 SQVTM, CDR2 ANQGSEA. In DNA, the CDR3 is TGCAGCGTGAACCTTGGGCCTTCGGGCACTGAAGCTTTCTTT. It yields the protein CSVNLGPSGTEAFF.

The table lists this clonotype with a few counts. CDR3 DNA: TGTGCCAGCAGCGCGACCGGGACAGGGGCTACCGGGGAGCTGTTTTTT. As protein: CASSATGTGATGELFF. V and J are TRBV9 and TRBJ2-2; TRBD1 aligns across 10 bases. The germline V gene has CDR1 SGDLS and CDR2 YYNGEE. This CDR3 spans 16 amino acids. J gave up 5 bases and V 3 bases, and 7 bases lay outside the gene matches.

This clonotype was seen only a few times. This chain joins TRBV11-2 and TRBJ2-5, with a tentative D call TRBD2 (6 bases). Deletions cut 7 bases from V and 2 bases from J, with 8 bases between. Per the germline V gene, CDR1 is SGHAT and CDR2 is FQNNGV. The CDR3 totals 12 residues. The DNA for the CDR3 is TGTGCCAGCAATGCGGGGCAAGAGACCCAGTACTTC. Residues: CASNAGQETQYF.

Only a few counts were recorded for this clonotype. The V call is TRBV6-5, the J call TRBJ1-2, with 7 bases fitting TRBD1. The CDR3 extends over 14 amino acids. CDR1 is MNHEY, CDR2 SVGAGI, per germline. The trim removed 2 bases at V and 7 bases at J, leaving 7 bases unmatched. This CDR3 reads CASSYRPTGVGYTF. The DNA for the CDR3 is TGTGCCAGCAGTTACCGGCCCACAGGGGTTGGCTACACCTTC.

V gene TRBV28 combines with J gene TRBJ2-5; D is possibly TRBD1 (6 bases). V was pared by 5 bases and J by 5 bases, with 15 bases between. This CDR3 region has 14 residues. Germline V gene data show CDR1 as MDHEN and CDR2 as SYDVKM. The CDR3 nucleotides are TGTGCCAGCAGTACTGGACTCACAGGGGAGACCCAGTACTTC. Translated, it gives CASSTGLTGETQYF.

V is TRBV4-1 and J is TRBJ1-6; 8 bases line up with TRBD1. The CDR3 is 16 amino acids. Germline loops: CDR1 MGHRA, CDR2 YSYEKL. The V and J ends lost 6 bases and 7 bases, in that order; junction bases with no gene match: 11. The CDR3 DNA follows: TGCGCCAGCAGTCGAAGCGTGGACAGGGTAAATTCACCCCTCCACTTT. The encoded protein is CASSRSVDRVNSPLHF.

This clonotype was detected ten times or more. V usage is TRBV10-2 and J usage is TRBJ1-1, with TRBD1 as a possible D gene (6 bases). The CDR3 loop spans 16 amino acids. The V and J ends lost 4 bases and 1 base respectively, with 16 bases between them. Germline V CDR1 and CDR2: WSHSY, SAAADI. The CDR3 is CASSGYRIRGNTEAFF. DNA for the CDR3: TGCGCCAGCAGTGGGTACAGGATCAGGGGGAACACTGAAGCTTTCTTT.